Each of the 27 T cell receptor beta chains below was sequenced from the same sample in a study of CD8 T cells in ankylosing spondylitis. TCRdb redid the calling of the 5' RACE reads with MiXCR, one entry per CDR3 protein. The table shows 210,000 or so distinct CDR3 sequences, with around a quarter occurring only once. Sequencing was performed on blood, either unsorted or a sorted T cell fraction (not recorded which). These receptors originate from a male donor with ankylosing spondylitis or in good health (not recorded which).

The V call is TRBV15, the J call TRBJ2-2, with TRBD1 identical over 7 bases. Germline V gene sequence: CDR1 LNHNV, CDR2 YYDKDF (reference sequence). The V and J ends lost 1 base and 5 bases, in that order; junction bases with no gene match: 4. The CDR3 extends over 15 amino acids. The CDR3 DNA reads TGTGCCACCAGCAGAGCCCTGACAGGGACCGGGGAGCTGTTTTTT. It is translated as CATSRALTGTGELFF.

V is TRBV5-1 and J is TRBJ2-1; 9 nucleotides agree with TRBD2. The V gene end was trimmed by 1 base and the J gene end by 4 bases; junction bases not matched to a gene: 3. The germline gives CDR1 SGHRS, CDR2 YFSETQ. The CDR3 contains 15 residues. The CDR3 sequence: CASSLRLADYNEQFF. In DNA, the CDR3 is TGCGCCAGCAGCTTGAGACTAGCGGATTACAATGAGCAGTTCTTC.

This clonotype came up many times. This CDR3 reads CASGPPNTQYF. DNA for the CDR3: TGTGCCAGCGGCCCCCCGAATACGCAGTATTTT. The V call is TRBV12-3 or TRBV12-4, the J call TRBJ2-3; D is undetermined. Trimming removed 8 bases at V and 7 bases at J, with 10 bases between. The CDR3 consists of 11 residues.

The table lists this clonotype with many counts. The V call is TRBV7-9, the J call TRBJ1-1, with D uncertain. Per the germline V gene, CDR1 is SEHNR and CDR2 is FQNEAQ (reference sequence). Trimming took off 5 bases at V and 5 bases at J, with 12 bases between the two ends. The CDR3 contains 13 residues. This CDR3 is CASSLPQRTEAFF. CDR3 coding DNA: TGTGCCAGCAGCCTCCCCCAAAGGACTGAAGCTTTCTTT.

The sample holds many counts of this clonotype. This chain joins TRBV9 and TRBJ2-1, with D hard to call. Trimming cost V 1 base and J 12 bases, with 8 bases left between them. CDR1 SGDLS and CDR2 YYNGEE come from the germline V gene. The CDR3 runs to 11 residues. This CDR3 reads CASSVTLAQFF. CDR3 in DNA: TGTGCCAGCAGCGTAACCCTGGCGCAGTTCTTC.

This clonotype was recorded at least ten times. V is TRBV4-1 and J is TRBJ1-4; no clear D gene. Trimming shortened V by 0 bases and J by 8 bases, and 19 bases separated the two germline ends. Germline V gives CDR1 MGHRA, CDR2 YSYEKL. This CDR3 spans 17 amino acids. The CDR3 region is CASSQDFSGRAGEKLFF. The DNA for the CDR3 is TGCGCCAGCAGCCAAGATTTCTCCGGACGGGCGGGGGAAAAACTGTTTTTT.

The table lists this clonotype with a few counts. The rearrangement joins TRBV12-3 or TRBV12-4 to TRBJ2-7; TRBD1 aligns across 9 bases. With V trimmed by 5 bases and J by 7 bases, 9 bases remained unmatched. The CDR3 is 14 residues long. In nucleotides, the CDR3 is TGTGCCAGCAGTCTACAGGGGGCGGGACGTGAGCAGTACTTC. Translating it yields CASSLQGAGREQYF.

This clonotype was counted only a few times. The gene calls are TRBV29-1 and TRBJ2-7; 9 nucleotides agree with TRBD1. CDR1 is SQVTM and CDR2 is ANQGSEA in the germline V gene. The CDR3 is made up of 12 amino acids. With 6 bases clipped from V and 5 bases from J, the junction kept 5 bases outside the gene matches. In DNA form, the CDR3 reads TGCAGCGTAAACAGGGGGCAGGACGAGCAGTACTTC. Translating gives CSVNRGQDEQYF.

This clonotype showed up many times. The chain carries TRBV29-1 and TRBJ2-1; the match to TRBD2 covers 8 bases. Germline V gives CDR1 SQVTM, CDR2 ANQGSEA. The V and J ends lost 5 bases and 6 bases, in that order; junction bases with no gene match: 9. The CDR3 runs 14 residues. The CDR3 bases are TGCAGCGTTTTGAAAACGGGAGGGGTCAATGAGCAGTTCTTC. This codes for CSVLKTGGVNEQFF.

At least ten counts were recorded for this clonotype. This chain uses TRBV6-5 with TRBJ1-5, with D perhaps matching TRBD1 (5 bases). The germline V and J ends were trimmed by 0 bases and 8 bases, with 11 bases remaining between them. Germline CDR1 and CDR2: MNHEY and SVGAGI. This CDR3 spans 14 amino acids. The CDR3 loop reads CASSYSPGGEPQHF. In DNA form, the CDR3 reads TGTGCCAGCAGTTACTCCCCGGGAGGGGAGCCCCAGCATTTT.

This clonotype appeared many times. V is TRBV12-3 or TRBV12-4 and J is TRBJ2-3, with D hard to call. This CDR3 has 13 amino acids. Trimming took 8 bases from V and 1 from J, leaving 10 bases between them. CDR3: CASVPFGTDTQYF. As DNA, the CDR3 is TGTGCCAGCGTCCCGTTCGGCACAGATACGCAGTATTTT.

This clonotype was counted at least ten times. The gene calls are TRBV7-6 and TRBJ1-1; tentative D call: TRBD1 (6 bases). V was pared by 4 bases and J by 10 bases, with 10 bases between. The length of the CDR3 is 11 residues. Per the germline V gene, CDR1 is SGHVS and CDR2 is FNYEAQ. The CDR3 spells CASSSQGRAFF. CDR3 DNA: TGTGCCAGCAGCTCGCAGGGGCGAGCTTTCTTT. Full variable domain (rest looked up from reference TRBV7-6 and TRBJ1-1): GAGVSQSPRYKVTKRGQDVALRCDPISGHVSLYWYRQALGQGPEFLTYFNYEAQQDKSGLPNDRFSAERPEGSISTLTIQRTEQRDSAMYRCASSSQGRAFFGQGTRLTVV.

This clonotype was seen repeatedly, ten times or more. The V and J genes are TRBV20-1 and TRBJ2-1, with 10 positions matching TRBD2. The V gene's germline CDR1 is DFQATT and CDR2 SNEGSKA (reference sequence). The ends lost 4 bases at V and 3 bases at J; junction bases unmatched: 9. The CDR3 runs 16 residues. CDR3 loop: CSAITIGLADYNEQFF. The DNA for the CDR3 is TGCAGTGCTATCACCATCGGACTAGCGGACTACAATGAGCAGTTCTTC.

The CDR3 reads CSAGTSGRAEETQYF. In nucleotides, the CDR3 is TGCAGTGCTGGGACTAGCGGGAGGGCCGAAGAGACCCAGTACTTC. J is TRBJ2-5 and V is TRBV20-1; 16 positions match TRBD2. From germline, CDR1 is DFQATT and CDR2 SNEGSKA (reference sequence). J lost 3 bases, V lost 5 bases, and 3 bases had no gene match. This CDR3 contains 15 residues.

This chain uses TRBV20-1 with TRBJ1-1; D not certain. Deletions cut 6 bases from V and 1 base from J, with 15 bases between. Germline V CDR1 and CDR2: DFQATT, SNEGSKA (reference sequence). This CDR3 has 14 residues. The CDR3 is CSAWREGTNTEAFF. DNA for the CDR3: TGCAGTGCGTGGCGGGAGGGTACGAACACTGAAGCTTTCTTT.

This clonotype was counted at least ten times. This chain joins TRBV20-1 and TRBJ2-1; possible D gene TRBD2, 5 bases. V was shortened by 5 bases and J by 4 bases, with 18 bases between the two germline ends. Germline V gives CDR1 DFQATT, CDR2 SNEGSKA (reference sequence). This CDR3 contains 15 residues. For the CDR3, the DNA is TGCAGTGCTGGCACCCTAGCCTTGACATACAATGAGCAGTTCTTC. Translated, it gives CSAGTLALTYNEQFF.

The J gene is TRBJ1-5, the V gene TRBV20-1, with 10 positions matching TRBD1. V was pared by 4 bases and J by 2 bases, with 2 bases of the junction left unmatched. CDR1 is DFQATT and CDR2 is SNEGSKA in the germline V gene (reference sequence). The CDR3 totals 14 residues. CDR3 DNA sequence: TGCAGTGCTACCGGGACAGGGGGCAATCAGCCCCAGCATTTT. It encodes CSATGTGGNQPQHF.

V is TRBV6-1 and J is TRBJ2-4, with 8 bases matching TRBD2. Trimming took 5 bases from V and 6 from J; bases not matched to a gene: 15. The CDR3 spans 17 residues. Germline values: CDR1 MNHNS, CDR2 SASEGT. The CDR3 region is CASSRLAGRAQGNIQYF. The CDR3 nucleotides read TGTGCCAGCAGTCGTCTAGCGGGTCGGGCACAAGGAAACATTCAGTACTTC.

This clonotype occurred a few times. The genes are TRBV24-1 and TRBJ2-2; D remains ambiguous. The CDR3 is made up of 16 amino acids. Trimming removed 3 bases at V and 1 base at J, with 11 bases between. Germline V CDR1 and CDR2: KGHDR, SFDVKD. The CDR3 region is CATSDPTQMNTGELFF. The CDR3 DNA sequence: TGTGCCACCAGTGATCCTACACAGATGAACACCGGGGAGCTGTTTTTT.

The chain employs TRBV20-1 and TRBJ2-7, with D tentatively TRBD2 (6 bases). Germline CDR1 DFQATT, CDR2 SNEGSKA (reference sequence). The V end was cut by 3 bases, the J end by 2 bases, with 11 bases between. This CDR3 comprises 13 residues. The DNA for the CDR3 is TGCAGTGCTAGTTCGCGACTAGCCTACGAGCAGTACTTC. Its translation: CSASSRLAYEQYF.

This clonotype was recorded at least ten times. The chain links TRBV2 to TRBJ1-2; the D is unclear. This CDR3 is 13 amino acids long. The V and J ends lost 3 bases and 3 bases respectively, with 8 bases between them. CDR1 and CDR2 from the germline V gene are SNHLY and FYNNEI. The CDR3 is CASSEAEDYGYTF. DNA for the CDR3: TGTGCCAGCAGTGAGGCTGAAGACTATGGCTACACCTTC. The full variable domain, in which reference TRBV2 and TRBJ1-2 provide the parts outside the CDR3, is EPEVTQTPSHQVTQMGQEVILRCVPISNHLYFYWYRQILGQKVEFLVSFYNNEISEKSEIFDDQFSVERPDGSNFTLKIRSTKLEDSAMYFCASSEAEDYGYTFGSGTRLTVV.

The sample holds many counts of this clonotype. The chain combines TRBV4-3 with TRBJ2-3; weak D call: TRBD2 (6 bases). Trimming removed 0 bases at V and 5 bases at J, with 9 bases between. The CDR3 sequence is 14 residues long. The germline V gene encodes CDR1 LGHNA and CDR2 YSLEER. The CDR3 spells CASSQDGRGDTQYF. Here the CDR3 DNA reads TGCGCCAGCAGCCAAGACGGGAGAGGAGATACGCAGTATTTT.

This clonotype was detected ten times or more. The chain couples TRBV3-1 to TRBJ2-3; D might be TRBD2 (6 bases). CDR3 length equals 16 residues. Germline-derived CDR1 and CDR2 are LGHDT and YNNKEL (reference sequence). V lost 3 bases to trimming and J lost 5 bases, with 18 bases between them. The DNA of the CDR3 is TGTGCCAGCAGCCACAATAGCGGAATGGGTCGAGATACGCAGTATTTT. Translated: CASSHNSGMGRDTQYF.

The CDR3 DNA reads TGCAGTGCTAGTGATGGGACTTCGACCTACAATGAGCAGTTCTTC. Translated: CSASDGTSTYNEQFF. V usage is TRBV20-1 and J usage is TRBJ2-1; D may be TRBD2 (6 bases). Germline V lookup: CDR1 DFQATT, CDR2 SNEGSKA (reference sequence). Trimming shortened V by 3 bases and J by 2 bases, and 14 bases separated the two germline ends. The CDR3 extends over 15 amino acids.

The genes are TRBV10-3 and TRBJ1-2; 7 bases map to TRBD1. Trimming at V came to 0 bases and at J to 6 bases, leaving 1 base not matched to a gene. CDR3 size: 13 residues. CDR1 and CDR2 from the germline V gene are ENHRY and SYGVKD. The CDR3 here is CAISESGGHGYTF. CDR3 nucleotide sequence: TGTGCCATCAGTGAGTCAGGGGGCCATGGCTACACCTTC.

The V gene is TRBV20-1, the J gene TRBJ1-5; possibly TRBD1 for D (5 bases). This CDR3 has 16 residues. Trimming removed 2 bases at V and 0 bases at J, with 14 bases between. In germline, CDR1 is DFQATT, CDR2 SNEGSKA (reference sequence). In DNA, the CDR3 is TGCAGTGCTAGACTACCGGGGACGAGTAGCAATCAGCCCCAGCATTTT. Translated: CSARLPGTSSNQPQHF.

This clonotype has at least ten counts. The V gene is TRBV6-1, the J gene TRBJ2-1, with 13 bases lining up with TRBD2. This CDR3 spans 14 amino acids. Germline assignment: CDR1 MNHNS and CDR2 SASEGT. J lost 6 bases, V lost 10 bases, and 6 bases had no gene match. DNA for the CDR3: TGTGCCACCCGGACTAGCGGGAGCAGCAATGAGCAGTTCTTC. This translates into CATRTSGSSNEQFF.